This TCR beta chain originates from a study of identical twins. A universal primer site was incorporated via template switching, and the cDNA contained unique molecular identifiers. MiXCR, run by TCRdb on the 5' RACE reads, gives a single entry per CDR3 protein. The sample yields around 650,000 distinct CDR3 sequences, roughly 6.6% seen once. In regard to this clonotype: Its antigen is not identified.

Study outcomes and limitations: Cord blood's abundant beta clonotypes had fewer insertions, unlike memory repertoires.

Germline V CDR1 and CDR2: SNHLY, FYNNEI. This CDR3 is 13 amino acids long. V was cut by 2 bases and J by 3 bases, with 7 bases left in between. The sample was also reused in another study, on yellow fever vaccine responses in identical twins. Per that paper: Convergence reportedly seemed to mark part of the twins' vaccine T cell response, with personalization marking the rest.

This sequence joins TRBV2 and TRBJ1-2; D unresolved. Sequenced sample: PBMCs. This TCR was recovered from a woman younger than 30 in good health. The CDR3 loop reads CASSELRDYGYTF. In nucleotides, the CDR3 is TGTGCCAGCAGTGAACTCCGAGACTATGGCTACACCTTC.